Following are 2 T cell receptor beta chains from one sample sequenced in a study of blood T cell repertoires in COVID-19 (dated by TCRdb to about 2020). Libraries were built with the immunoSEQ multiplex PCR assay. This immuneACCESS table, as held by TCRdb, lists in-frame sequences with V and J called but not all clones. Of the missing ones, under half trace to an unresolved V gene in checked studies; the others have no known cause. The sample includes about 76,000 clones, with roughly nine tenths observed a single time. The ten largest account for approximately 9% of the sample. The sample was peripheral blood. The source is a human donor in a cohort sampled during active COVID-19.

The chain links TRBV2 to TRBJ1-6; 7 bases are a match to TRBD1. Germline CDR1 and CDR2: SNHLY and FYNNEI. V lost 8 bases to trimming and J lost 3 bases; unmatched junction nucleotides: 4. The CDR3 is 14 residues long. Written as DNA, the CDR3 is TGTGCCAGCTCTGGACAGGTCTATAATTCACCCCTCCACTTT. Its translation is CASSGQVYNSPLHF.

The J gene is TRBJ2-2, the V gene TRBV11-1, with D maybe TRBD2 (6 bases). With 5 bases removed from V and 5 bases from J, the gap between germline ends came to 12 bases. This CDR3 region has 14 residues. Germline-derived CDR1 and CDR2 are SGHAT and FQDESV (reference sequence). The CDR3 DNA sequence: TGTGCCAGCAGCCTCCCCGGGGGAACCGGGGAGCTGTTTTTT. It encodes CASSLPGGTGELFF.